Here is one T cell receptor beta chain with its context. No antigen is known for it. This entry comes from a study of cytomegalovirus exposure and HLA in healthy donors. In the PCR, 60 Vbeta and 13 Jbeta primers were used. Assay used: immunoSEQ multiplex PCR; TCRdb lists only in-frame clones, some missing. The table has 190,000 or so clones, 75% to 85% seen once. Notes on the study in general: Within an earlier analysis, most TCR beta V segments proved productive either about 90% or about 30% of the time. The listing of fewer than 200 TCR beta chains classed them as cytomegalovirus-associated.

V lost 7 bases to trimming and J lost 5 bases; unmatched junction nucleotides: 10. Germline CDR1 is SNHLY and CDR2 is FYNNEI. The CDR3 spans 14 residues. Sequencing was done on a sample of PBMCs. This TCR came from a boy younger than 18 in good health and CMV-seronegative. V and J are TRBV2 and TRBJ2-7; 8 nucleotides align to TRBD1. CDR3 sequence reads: CASIRQGWSDEQYF. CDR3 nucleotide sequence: TGTGCCAGCATTAGACAGGGGTGGTCGGACGAGCAGTACTTC.